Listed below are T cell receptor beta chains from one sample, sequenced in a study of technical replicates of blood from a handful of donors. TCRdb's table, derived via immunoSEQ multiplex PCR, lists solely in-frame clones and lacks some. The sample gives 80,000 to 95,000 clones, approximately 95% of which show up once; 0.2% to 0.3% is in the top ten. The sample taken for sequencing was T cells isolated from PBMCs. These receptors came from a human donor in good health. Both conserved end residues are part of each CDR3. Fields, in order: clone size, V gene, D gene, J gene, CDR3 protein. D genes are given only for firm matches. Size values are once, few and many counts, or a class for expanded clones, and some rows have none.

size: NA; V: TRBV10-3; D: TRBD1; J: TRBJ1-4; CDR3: CAISEGTGRSSHEKLFF
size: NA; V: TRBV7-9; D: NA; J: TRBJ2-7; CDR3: CASRGDLAYEQYF
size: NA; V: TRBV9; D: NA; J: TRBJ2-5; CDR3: CASSVGEETQYF
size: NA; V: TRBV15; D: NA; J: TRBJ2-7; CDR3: CATSRDLQAPIYEQYF
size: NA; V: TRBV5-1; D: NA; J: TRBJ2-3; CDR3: CASSPGGGRADTQYF
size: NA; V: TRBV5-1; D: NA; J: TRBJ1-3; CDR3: CASSLDANDGNTIYF
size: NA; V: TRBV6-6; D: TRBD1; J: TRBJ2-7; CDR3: CASRVATGAGYEQYF
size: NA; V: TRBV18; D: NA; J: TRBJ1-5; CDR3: CASSPRGDRQPQHF
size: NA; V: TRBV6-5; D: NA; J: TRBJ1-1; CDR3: CASTTGFTTEAFF
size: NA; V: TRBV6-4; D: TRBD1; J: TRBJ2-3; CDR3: CASSDPGQGANTQYF
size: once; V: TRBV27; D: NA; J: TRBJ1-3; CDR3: CASSLGGFSGNTIYF
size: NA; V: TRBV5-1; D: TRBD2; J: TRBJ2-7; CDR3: CASSLASGHSYEQYF
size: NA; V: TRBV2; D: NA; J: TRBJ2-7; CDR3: CASSESPIPYEQYF
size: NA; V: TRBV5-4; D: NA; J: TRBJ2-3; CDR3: CASSLGVDTQYF
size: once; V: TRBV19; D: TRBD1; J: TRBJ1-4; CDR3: CACRGLTNEKLFF
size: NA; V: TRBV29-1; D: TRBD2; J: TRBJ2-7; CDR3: CSAIAGNYEQYF
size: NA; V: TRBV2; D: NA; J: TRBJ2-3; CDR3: CASSEGSTSLRTDTQYF
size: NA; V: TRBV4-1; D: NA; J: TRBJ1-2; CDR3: CASSQEDRPYGYTF
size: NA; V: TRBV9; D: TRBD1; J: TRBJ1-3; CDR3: CASSVVGDRESGNTIYF
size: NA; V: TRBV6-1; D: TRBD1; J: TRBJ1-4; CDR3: CASISGTGYEKLFF
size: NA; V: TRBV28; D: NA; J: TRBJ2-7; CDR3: CASSSPGVTGAWTYEQYF
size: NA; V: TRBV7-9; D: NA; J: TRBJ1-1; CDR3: CASSLDLGRNTEAFF
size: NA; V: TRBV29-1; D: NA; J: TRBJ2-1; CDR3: CSVPEGGGTVNEQFF
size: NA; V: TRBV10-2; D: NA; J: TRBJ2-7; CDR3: CASRSSALYEQYF
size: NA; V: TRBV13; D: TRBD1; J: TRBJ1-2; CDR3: CASSRRDRAAGYTF
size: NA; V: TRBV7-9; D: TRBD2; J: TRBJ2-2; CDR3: CASAPLSRLAGATGELFF
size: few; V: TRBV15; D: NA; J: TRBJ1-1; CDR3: CATSRAATGRGTNTEAFF
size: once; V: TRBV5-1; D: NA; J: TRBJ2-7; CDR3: CASSFNPQGEYEQYF
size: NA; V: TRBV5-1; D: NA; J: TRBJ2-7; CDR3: CASSSAGVYEQYF
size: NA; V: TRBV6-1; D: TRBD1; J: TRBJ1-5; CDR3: CASSEKGQGALYSNQPQHF
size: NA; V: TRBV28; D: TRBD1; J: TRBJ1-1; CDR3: CASSPSPGQVFTEAFF
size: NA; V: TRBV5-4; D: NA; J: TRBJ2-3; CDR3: CASSSGGRADTQYF
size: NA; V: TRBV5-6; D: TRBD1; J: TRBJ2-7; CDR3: CASSGQVTYEQYF
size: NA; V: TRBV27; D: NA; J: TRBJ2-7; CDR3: CASRQTGTLYEQYF
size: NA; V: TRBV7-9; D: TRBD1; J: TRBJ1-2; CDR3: CASSRSFGTDYGYTF
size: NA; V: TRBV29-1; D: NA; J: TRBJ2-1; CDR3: CSPRTSLGGDEQFF
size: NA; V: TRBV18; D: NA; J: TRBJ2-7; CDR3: CASSPPGQMGYEQYF
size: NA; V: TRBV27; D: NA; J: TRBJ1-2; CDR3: CASSSGSDTLYTF
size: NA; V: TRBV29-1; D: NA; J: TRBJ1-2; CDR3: CSVEDRLDYGYTF
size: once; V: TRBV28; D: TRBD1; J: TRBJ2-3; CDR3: CASSKDRVGTDTQYF
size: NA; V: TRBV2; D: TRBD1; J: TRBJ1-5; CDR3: CASSGITGGNQPQHF
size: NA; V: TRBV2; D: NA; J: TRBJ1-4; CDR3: CASSLTNEKLFF
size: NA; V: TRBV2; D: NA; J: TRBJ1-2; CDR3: CASKDSHNYGYTF
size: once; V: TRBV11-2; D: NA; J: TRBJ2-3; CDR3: CASSLSADTQYF
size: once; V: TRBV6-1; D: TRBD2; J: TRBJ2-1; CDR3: CASSELVAGGPEQFF
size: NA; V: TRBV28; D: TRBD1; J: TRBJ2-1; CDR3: CASSSDRAYNEQFF
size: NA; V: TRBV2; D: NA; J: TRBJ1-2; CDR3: CASSGQGYGYTF
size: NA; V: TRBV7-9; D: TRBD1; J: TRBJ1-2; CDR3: CASSAGQNYGYTF
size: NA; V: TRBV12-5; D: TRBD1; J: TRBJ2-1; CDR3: CASGLGQGISEQFF
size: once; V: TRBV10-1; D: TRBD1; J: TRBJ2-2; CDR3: CASSDGTGGFTGELFF
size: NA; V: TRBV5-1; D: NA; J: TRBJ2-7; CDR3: CASSLGPGVSYEQYF